The 23 T cell receptor beta chains below were found in one sample sequenced in a study of blood T cell repertoires in COVID-19. The repertoire was sequenced with immunoSEQ multiplex PCR; TCRdb's copy has only in-frame clones and lacks some. There are some 200,000 clones in the sample; roughly 84% occur only once, and around 17% lies in the top ten. Sequencing was carried out using peripheral blood. The receptors were sampled from a man over 45 with COVID-19, enrolled during active disease.

The rearrangement uses TRBV6-5 and TRBJ2-3; possibly TRBD2 for D (5 bases). Germline V lookup: CDR1 MNHEY, CDR2 SVGAGI. The CDR3 extends over 16 amino acids. V dropped 0 bases and J dropped 2 bases, with 12 bases sitting between them. The DNA for the CDR3 is TGTGCCAGCAGTTACTCCGCGGCCGGGGTCACAGATACGCAGTATTTT. Residues: CASSYSAAGVTDTQYF.

The rearrangement links TRBV5-4 to TRBJ2-3; a possible D gene is TRBD2 (5 bases). Germline lookup yields CDR1 SGHNT and CDR2 YYREEE (reference sequence). The CDR3 loop spans 13 amino acids. V was pared by 9 bases and J by 5 bases, with 16 bases between. This CDR3 is CAISDRRRDTQYF. CDR3 sequence (DNA): TGTGCCATCTCGGATCGGAGGAGAGATACGCAGTATTTT.

V gene TRBV19 combines with J gene TRBJ2-2; 12 bases agree with TRBD2. This CDR3 comprises 15 residues. Germline loops: CDR1 LNHDA, CDR2 SQIVND (reference sequence). J was trimmed by 4 bases and V by 6 bases; bases with no gene match: 3. CDR3 sequence reads: CASRRTSGTTGELFF. The CDR3 bases are TGTGCCAGTAGAAGGACTAGCGGGACCACCGGGGAGCTGTTTTTT. Looking up the rest from reference TRBV19 and TRBJ2-2 gives the full variable domain: DGGITQSPKYLFRKEGQNVTLSCEQNLNHDAMYWYRQDPGQGLRLIYYSQIVNDFQKGDIAEGYSVSREKKESFPLTVTSAQKNPTAFYLCASRRTSGTTGELFFGEGSRLTVL.

The count of this clone is one. The genes are TRBV6-4 and TRBJ2-2; D is ambiguous. The CDR3 totals 12 residues. Trimming pared 6 bases from V and 13 bases from J, leaving 15 bases between. Germline CDR1 MRHNA, CDR2 SNTAGT. Written as DNA, the CDR3 is TGTGCCAGCAGGGATCATAGACGGGTGCTGTTTTTT. Amino acids: CASRDHRRVLFF.

The rearrangement links TRBV27 to TRBJ2-7, with 7 bases identical to TRBD1. In germline, CDR1 is MNHEY, CDR2 SMNVEV (reference sequence). The CDR3 covers 14 residues. The ends lost 6 bases at V and 3 bases at J; junction bases unmatched: 8. The CDR3 is CASSIGQVNYEQYF. The CDR3 coding sequence is TGTGCCAGCAGCATAGGACAGGTGAACTACGAGCAGTACTTC.

In this sample, this clone turned up once. Other DNA sequences from this sample encode an identical CDR3 as well. CDR3: CASSTGLNTGELFF. The CDR3 DNA is TGTGCCAGCAGTACCGGACTGAACACCGGGGAGCTGTTTTTT. The chain combines TRBV6-2 or TRBV6-3 with TRBJ2-2; D is possibly TRBD2 (5 bases). The CDR3 is 14 amino acids. Germline V CDR1 and CDR2: MNHEY, SVGEGT. V was cut by 5 bases and J by 1 base, with 8 bases left in between.

This sequence joins TRBV5-4 and TRBJ1-6, with 8 bases identical to TRBD1. Germline V gives CDR1 SGHNT, CDR2 YYREEE (reference sequence). Trimming at V came to 4 bases and at J to 8 bases, leaving 8 bases not matched to a gene. The CDR3 totals 15 residues. Here the CDR3 DNA reads TGTGCCAGCAGCAGGAATCAGGGGGCTGATTCACCCCTCCACTTT. It is translated as CASSRNQGADSPLHF.

The genes are TRBV2 and TRBJ2-2; maybe TRBD2 (6 bases). Germline CDR1 SNHLY, CDR2 FYNNEI. The CDR3 sequence is 15 residues long. V lost 4 bases, J lost 9 bases, and 18 bases lay in between. The CDR3 coding sequence is TGTGCCAGCAGTGTACTGGCGGGGCCGGGGCGGGAGCTGTTTTTT. Protein product: CASSVLAGPGRELFF.

The chain links TRBV4-3 to TRBJ1-1; 8 bases agree with TRBD1. Germline CDR1 reads LGHNA; CDR2 reads YSLEER. The CDR3 loop spans 15 amino acids. Trimming at V came to 2 bases and at J to 11 bases, leaving 13 bases not matched to a gene. CDR3 region: CASSQPGTGPREAFF. CDR3 nucleotide sequence: TGCGCCAGCAGCCAACCTGGGACAGGACCGCGGGAGGCTTTCTTT.

This clone has a single count. This chain joins TRBV29-1 and TRBJ1-1; D is perhaps TRBD1 (5 bases). From germline, CDR1 is SQVTM and CDR2 ANQGSEA. The CDR3 runs 12 residues. Trimming shortened V by 6 bases and J by 3 bases, and 11 bases separated the two germline ends. DNA of the CDR3: TGCAGCGTAATGACAGATCACACTGAAGCTTTCTTT. Translated, it gives CSVMTDHTEAFF.

This chain connects TRBV5-5 to TRBJ1-6; D gene uncertain. CDR3 length: 16 residues. V was shortened by 0 bases and J by 0 bases, with 7 bases between the two germline ends. Germline CDR1 is SGHKS and CDR2 is YYEKEE (reference sequence). For the CDR3, the DNA is TGTGCCAGCAGCTTGGATCCGAGCTCCTATAATTCACCCCTCCACTTT. This codes for CASSLDPSSYNSPLHF.

The V and J genes are TRBV5-3 and TRBJ1-6; D is possibly TRBD1 (5 bases). TRBV5-3 is an ORF, with its function uncertain. The CDR3 runs to 13 residues. Trimming removed 4 bases at V and 9 bases at J, with 11 bases between. The CDR3 region has the DNA TGTGCCAGAAGCCCCCAGGGTGGTTCACCCCTCCACTTT. Protein product: CARSPQGGSPLHF.

The CDR3 nucleotides read TGCGCCAGCAGCTTGGAATCCGCGTCTAACTATGGCTACACCTTC. Translated, it gives CASSLESASNYGYTF. The chain combines TRBV5-1 with TRBJ1-2; D call uncertain. The CDR3 has 15 amino acids. V lost 0 bases, J lost 0 bases, and 9 bases lay in between. Per the germline V gene, CDR1 is SGHRS and CDR2 is YFSETQ.

The V and J genes are TRBV7-9 and TRBJ2-2; perhaps TRBD1 as D (6 bases). There are 14 residues in the CDR3. Per the germline V gene, CDR1 is SEHNR and CDR2 is FQNEAQ (reference sequence). With 4 bases removed from V and 6 bases from J, the gap between germline ends came to 12 bases. The CDR3 sequence: CASSSPTGAGELFF. In DNA form, the CDR3 reads TGTGCCAGCAGCTCCCCGACAGGTGCCGGGGAGCTGTTTTTT.

This chain connects TRBV20-1 to TRBJ2-3, with D tentatively TRBD2 (6 bases). The CDR3 extends over 14 amino acids. Germline V CDR1 and CDR2: DFQATT, SNEGSKA (reference sequence). Trimming removed 3 bases at V and 11 bases at J, with 21 bases between. CDR3 protein: CSASHREPPMVQYF. The CDR3 DNA reads as TGCAGTGCTAGTCACCGGGAGCCCCCTATGGTGCAGTATTTT.

This chain uses TRBV11-2 with TRBJ2-1; 8 nucleotides align to TRBD1. CDR3 size: 13 residues. The germline gives CDR1 SGHAT, CDR2 FQNNGV. V trimming: 2 bases; J trimming: 9 bases; junction bases outside the gene matches: 3. The CDR3 region has the DNA TGTGCCAGCAGCTTAACCGACAGGGGTGAGCAGTTCTTC. This sequence encodes CASSLTDRGEQFF.

The rearrangement joins TRBV4-1 to TRBJ2-3, with D possibly matching TRBD2 (5 bases). V was shortened by 4 bases and J by 0 bases, with 17 bases between the two germline ends. CDR1 MGHRA and CDR2 YSYEKL come from the germline V gene. CDR3 length: 17 amino acids. This CDR3 is CASSRLGSPTSTDTQYF. In DNA form, the CDR3 reads TGCGCCAGCAGCCGGCTGGGGAGTCCCACTAGCACAGATACGCAGTATTTT.

The gene calls are TRBV7-8 and TRBJ2-4; tentatively, D is TRBD1 (6 bases). Looked up from germline, CDR1 is SGHVS and CDR2 is FQNEAQ. CDR3 length: 17 residues. The V and J ends lost 4 bases and 0 bases respectively, with 16 bases between them. CDR3 residues: CASSSLDSNLAKNIQYF. The CDR3 DNA reads TGTGCCAGCAGCTCCCTGGACAGCAATCTAGCCAAAAACATTCAGTACTTC. Drawing the rest from reference TRBV7-8 and TRBJ2-4, the complete variable domain is GAGVSQSPRYKVAKRGQDVALRCDPISGHVSLFWYQQALGQGPEFLTYFQNEAQLDKSGLPSDRFFAERPEGSVSTLKIQRTQQEDSAVYLCASSSLDSNLAKNIQYFGAGTRLSVL.

This clone was recorded once. The gene calls are TRBV19 and TRBJ1-1; TRBD1 might be the D (6 bases). This CDR3 is 16 amino acids long. The V and J ends lost 6 bases and 0 bases respectively, with 17 bases between them. The germline CDR1 and CDR2 sequences are LNHDA and SQIVND (reference sequence). The CDR3 DNA follows: TGTGCCAGTAGATCAAGCGGGGGCGTAGTGAACACTGAAGCTTTCTTT. It encodes CASRSSGGVVNTEAFF.

The V call is TRBV5-4, the J call TRBJ1-2; 11 bases align to TRBD1. This CDR3 is 16 amino acids long. Germline CDR1 reads SGHNT; CDR2 reads YYREEE (reference sequence). Trimming removed 4 bases from V and 8 bases from J; junction bases left unmatched: 13. The CDR3 DNA reads TGTGCCAGCAGCCCGAGGACAGGGGGCTATTTTGACGGCTACACCTTC. Translated: CASSPRTGGYFDGYTF. Variable domain in full (rest from reference TRBV5-4 and TRBJ1-2): ETGVTQSPTHLIKTRGQQVTLRCSSQSGHNTVSWYQQALGQGPQFIFQYYREEENGRGNFPPRFSGLQFPNYSSELNVNALELDDSALYLCASSPRTGGYFDGYTFGSGTRLTVV.

This chain links TRBV19 with TRBJ1-1; 7 bases map to TRBD1. V shed 4 bases and J 5 bases; nucleotides not matched to a gene: 13. Looked up from germline, CDR1 is LNHDA and CDR2 is SQIVND (reference sequence). The CDR3 is 16 amino acids. The CDR3 DNA sequence: TGTGCCAGTAGTAAGTGGCAGGGGGTCCCGAATACTGAAGCTTTCTTT. Translation gives CASSKWQGVPNTEAFF.

The gene calls are TRBV11-2 and TRBJ2-5; tentative D call: TRBD2 (5 bases). V lost 0 bases, J lost 4 bases, and 9 bases lay in between. There are 14 residues in the CDR3. Germline loops: CDR1 SGHAT, CDR2 FQNNGV. The CDR3 loop is CASSLDRRVETQYF. CDR3 in DNA: TGTGCCAGCAGCTTAGATAGGCGGGTAGAGACCCAGTACTTC.

The rearrangement links TRBV7-9 to TRBJ2-1, with TRBD1 as a possible D gene (5 bases). Trimming pared 5 bases from V and 2 bases from J, leaving 19 bases between. The CDR3 runs 17 residues. Looked up from germline, CDR1 is SEHNR and CDR2 is FQNEAQ (reference sequence). The CDR3 is CASSTYPTVLTYNEQFF. The CDR3 DNA follows: TGTGCCAGCAGCACCTATCCGACAGTTTTAACCTACAATGAGCAGTTCTTC.